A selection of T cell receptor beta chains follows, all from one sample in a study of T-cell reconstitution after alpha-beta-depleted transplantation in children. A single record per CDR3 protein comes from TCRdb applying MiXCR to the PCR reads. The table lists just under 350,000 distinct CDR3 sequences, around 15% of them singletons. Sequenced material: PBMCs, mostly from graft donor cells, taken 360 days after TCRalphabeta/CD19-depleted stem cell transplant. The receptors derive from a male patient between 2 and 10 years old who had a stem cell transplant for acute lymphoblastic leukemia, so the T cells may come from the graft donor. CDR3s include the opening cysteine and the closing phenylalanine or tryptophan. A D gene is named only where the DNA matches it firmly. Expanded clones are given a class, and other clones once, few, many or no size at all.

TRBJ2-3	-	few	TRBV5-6	TGTGCCAGCAGCCCCGTTGGAAAGAAGGGAGCAGATACGCAGTATTTT	CASSPVGKKGADTQYF
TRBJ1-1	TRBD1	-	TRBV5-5	TGTGCCAGCAGCCCCGGGACAGGGGTGGCAGCTTTCTTT	CASSPGTGVAAFF
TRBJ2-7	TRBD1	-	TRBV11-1	TGTGCCAGCAGCTTAGTGGGGACAGGGGGGTCCCCCTCCTACGAGCAGTACTTC	CASSLVGTGGSPSYEQYF
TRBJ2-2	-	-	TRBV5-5	TGTGCCAGCAGCTTGCCCCAGGGTATAAACACCGGGGAGCTGTTTTTT	CASSLPQGINTGELFF
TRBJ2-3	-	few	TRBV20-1	TGCAGTGCTAGAGTCCTAAGCACAGATACGCAGTATTTT	CSARVLSTDTQYF
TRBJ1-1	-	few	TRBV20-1	TGCAGTGCATCCACTGAAGCTTTCTTT	CSASTEAFF
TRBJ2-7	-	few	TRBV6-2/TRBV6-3	TGTGGCACCTCGGACGTCTACGAGCAGTACTTC	CGTSDVYEQYF
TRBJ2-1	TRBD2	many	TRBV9	TGTGCCAGCTCAGCGGGAGCGGTTTACAATGAGCAGTTCTTC	CASSAGAVYNEQFF
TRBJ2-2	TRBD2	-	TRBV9	TGTGCCAGCAGCGTATCCCCCACGGTTGGACTAGCGGCGAACACCGGGGAGCTGTTTTTT	CASSVSPTVGLAANTGELFF
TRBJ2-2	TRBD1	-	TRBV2	TGTGCCAGCAGGGTTCCCGGGACAGCCCCTGGGAACACCGGGGAGCTGTTTTTT	CASRVPGTAPGNTGELFF
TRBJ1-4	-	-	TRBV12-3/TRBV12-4	TGTGCCAGCAGGACAAGGAGCCTAGGAAAACTGTTTTTT	CASRTRSLGKLFF
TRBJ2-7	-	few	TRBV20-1	TGCAGTGCAAGGACAGCCTCCTACGAGCAGTACTTC	CSARTASYEQYF
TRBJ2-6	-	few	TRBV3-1	TGTGCCAGCAGCCAAAGGTCAGGGGCTCGCTCTGGGGCCAACGTCCTGACTTTC	CASSQRSGARSGANVLTF
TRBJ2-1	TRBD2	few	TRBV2	TGTGCCAGCAGTGAGGCTAGCGGGAGACCCTCCCATGAGCAGTTCTTC	CASSEASGRPSHEQFF
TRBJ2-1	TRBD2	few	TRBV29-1	TGCAGCGTTGAACGGACTAGCCGCAATGAGCAGTTCTTC	CSVERTSRNEQFF
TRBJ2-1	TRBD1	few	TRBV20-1	TGCAGTGCTAGAGGTGGGACAGAAAGGGGGGAGCAGTTCTTC	CSARGGTERGEQFF
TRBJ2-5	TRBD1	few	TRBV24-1	TGTGCCACCAGTGATTTGCAAAGGACAGGGGGAGAGGAGACCCAGTACTTC	CATSDLQRTGGEETQYF
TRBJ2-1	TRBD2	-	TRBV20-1	TGCAGTGCTAGCCTTCTAGCGGGAGGTGGGAATGAGCAGTTCTTC	CSASLLAGGGNEQFF
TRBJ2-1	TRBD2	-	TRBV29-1	TGCAGCGTTGATGGGGTACCTAGCGGGAGTCGTAGGAATGAGCAGTTCTTC	CSVDGVPSGSRRNEQFF
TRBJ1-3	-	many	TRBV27	TGTGCCAGCAGTTGGGACGGTCCCTCTGGAAACACCATATATTTT	CASSWDGPSGNTIYF
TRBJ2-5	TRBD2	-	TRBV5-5	TGTGCCAGCAGCTTGGACTGGGGACTACAGGAGACCCAGTACTTC	CASSLDWGLQETQYF
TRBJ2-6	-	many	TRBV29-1	TGCAGCGTTGAACGACCAGGCTCTGGGGCCAACGTCCTGACTTTC	CSVERPGSGANVLTF
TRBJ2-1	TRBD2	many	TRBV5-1	TGCGCCAGCATCCTTGAGATAGCGGGACTGGATGAGCAGTTCTTC	CASILEIAGLDEQFF
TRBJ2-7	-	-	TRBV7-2	TGTGCCAGCAGCTCTCCACATCTTGGCCTCTACGAGCAGTACTTC	CASSSPHLGLYEQYF
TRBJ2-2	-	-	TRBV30	TGTGCCTGGAGTGTGCGTTTGGGGACCAACACCGGGGAGCTGTTTTTT	CAWSVRLGTNTGELFF
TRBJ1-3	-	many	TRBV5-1	TGCGCCAGCCGACCAAGCTCTGGAAACACCATATATTTT	CASRPSSGNTIYF
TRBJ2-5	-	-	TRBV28	TGTGCCAGCGTCCCCGAGCTAGCGACCTACCAAGAGACCCAGTACTTC	CASVPELATYQETQYF
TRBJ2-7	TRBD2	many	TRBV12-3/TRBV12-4	TGTGCCAGCAGTCCCCCACCGGGGGAGGGCGAGCAGTACTTC	CASSPPPGEGEQYF
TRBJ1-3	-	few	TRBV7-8	TGTGCCAGCAGCCCTGACAGGTTCCACTCTGGAAACACCATATATTTT	CASSPDRFHSGNTIYF
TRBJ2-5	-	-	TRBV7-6	TGTGCCAGCAGCCAAGTTGCCCGAGAGACCCAGTACTTC	CASSQVARETQYF
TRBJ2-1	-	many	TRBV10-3	TGTGCCATCACCCCCGACTTGGGATCCATTAATGAGCAGTTCTTC	CAITPDLGSINEQFF
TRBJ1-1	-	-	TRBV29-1	TGCAGCGTTGTGGGGGCCGTGGACACTGAAGCTTTCTTT	CSVVGAVDTEAFF
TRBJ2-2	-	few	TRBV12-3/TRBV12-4	TGTGCCAGCAGCTTCTCATCGGGACCCACCGGGGAGCTGTTTTTT	CASSFSSGPTGELFF